Listed here are 7 T cell receptor beta chains from one sample, sequenced in a study of control samples from healthy donors and cancer patients. The method was immunoSEQ multiplex PCR; TCRdb's version includes in-frame clones alone and lacks a portion of them. The sample lists approximately 170,000 clones, 92% occurring once. Sequenced input: blood. The source of these receptors is a woman aged 30 to 39 in good health.

This chain uses TRBV3-1 (or the pseudogene TRBV3-2) with TRBJ1-6; D possibly corresponds to TRBD1 (6 bases). Germline CDR1 reads LGHDT; CDR2 reads YNNKEL (reference sequence). V was pared by 0 bases and J by 8 bases, with 11 bases between. The CDR3 is 15 amino acids. CDR3 sequence: CASSQDYDRYSPLHF. CDR3 DNA sequence: TGTGCCAGCAGCCAAGATTACGACAGGTATTCACCCCTCCACTTT.

To note about this clone: At one end the junction does not follow the germline gene, possibly because of a read error. The same CDR3 is also encoded by other DNA sequences in this sample. The rearrangement uses TRBV5-1 and TRBJ2-7, with TRBD1 as a possible D gene (6 bases). Per the germline V gene, CDR1 is SGHRS and CDR2 is YFSETQ. The CDR3 covers 15 residues. CDR3 amino acids: CASSLAEGGTVEQYF. The CDR3 DNA follows: TGCGCCAGTAGCTTGGCAGAAGGGGGAACGGTCGAGCAGTACTTC.

The chain carries TRBV12-5 and TRBJ2-1; possible D gene TRBD2, 5 bases. Trimming removed 7 bases at V and 4 bases at J, with 14 bases between. The CDR3 spans 14 residues. Germline-derived CDR1 and CDR2 are LGHNT and FRNRAP. CDR3 sequence (DNA): TGTGCTAGTGCCCCAGAGGGTTCTTACAATGAGCAGTTCTTC. It yields the protein CASAPEGSYNEQFF.

This clone was seen once. The chain links TRBV25-1 to TRBJ1-1; possible D gene TRBD1, 6 bases. Germline V lookup: CDR1 MGHDK, CDR2 SYGVNS. The V and J ends lost 7 bases and 2 bases respectively, with 8 bases between them. The CDR3 is 12 amino acids. CDR3 region: CASKQGNTEAFF. The CDR3 nucleotides read TGTGCCAGCAAACAGGGTAACACTGAAGCTTTCTTT.

The chain has TRBV2 and TRBJ2-1; the match to TRBD2 covers 8 bases. V dropped 1 base and J dropped 12; count of bases not matched to a gene: 17. The germline CDR1 and CDR2 sequences are SNHLY and FYNNEI. The length of the CDR3 is 17 residues. The chain's CDR3 is CASSEGALTSGVQRQFF. CDR3 nucleotide sequence: TGTGCCAGCAGTGAAGGCGCATTAACTAGCGGTGTTCAGAGGCAGTTCTTC. Combining the CDR3 with reference TRBV2 and TRBJ2-1 gives the whole variable domain EPEVTQTPSHQVTQMGQEVILRCVPISNHLYFYWYRQILGQKVEFLVSFYNNEISEKSEIFDDQFSVERPDGSNFTLKIRSTKLEDSAMYFCASSEGALTSGVQRQFFGPGTRLTVL.

The chain recombines TRBV7-2 with TRBJ1-3; 7 bases line up with TRBD1. Trimming took 1 base from V and 4 from J; bases not matched to a gene: 4. This CDR3 has 15 amino acids. The germline gives CDR1 SGHTA, CDR2 FQGNSA. This CDR3 reads CASSLDPGGGNTIYF. The CDR3 DNA sequence: TGTGCCAGCAGCTTAGATCCAGGGGGAGGAAACACCATATATTTT.

This rearrangement joins TRBV6-5 to TRBJ2-3; 7 bases are shared with TRBD1. CDR1 MNHEY and CDR2 SVGAGI come from the germline V gene. The trim removed 11 bases at V and 1 base at J, leaving 6 bases unmatched. The CDR3 totals 13 residues. This CDR3 is CAGRDSGTDTQYF. In nucleotides, the CDR3 is TGTGCCGGCCGGGACAGTGGCACAGATACGCAGTATTTT.